This T cell receptor (beta chain) came from a study of blood T cell repertoires in COVID-19. Overall study: Acute and convalescent COVID-19 specimens originated in the United States, Italy and Spain. From T cells, B-cell-depleted T cells, or PBMCs came the material, which was cDNA or gDNA.

Germline loops: CDR1 SGHNT, CDR2 YYREEE (reference sequence). This CDR3 is built from 15 residues. The V gene end was trimmed by 5 bases and the J gene end by 6 bases; junction bases not matched to a gene: 10. As originally analysed: Nucleated cell counts were estimated from reference gene primer amplification. Profiling relied on immunoSEQ multiplex PCR, and the TCRdb table lists in-frame clones only, not all of them. V and J calls and clone size come straight from that table; D and trimming were deduced from the DNA. The sample records roughly 160,000 clones, less than 85% being singletons. Sequenced input: peripheral blood. The chain links TRBV5-4 to TRBJ2-1; 8 nucleotides agree with TRBD2. This TCR came from a woman older than 75 with active or convalescent COVID-19. CDR3 protein: CASRSGLDEGNEQFF. The CDR3 DNA reads as TGTGCCAGCAGATCGGGACTAGATGAGGGCAATGAGCAGTTCTTC.